This T cell receptor (beta chain) was identified during a study of CD8 T cells in ankylosing spondylitis. Regarding the study as a whole: Peripheral blood held disease-linked clones only at relatively low frequency, and these were CD8+.

Turning to this clonotype: Antigen unknown.

The CDR3 sequence is 13 residues long. Germline V gene sequence: CDR1 DFQATT, CDR2 SNEGSKA (reference sequence). The germline V and J ends were trimmed by 6 bases and 6 bases, with 15 bases remaining between them. Each CDR3 protein gets one entry after TCRdb re-called the 5' RACE reads with MiXCR. The data show about 340,000 distinct CDR3 sequences, 14% to 15% seen once. The specimen was blood, either unsorted or a sorted T cell fraction (not recorded which). This chain links TRBV20-1 with TRBJ2-1; D is perhaps TRBD1 (6 bases). This receptor was obtained from a male donor with ankylosing spondylitis or in good health (not recorded which). The CDR3 DNA is TGCAGTGCCCCCCTCCCAGGGGCCAATGAGCAGTTCTTC. Translating it yields CSAPLPGANEQFF.